This TCR beta chain is from a study of blood T cell repertoires in COVID-19. Across the whole study: Acute and convalescent COVID-19 specimens originated in the United States, Italy and Spain. The cDNA or gDNA used as material had been derived from T cells, B-cell-depleted T cells, or PBMCs.

Source study methods: Amplification of reference gene primers provided the estimated nucleated cell counts. Sequenced by immunoSEQ multiplex PCR; TCRdb stores in-frame clones only, minus some. That table gives V, J and clone size, and the DNA gave D and trimming. The sample lists approximately 430,000 clones, 86% occurring once. This CDR3 spans 14 amino acids. The germline V and J ends were trimmed by 8 bases and 0 bases, with 13 bases remaining between them. Germline V gives CDR1 SGHDT, CDR2 YYEEEE. The chain couples TRBV5-6 to TRBJ2-3, with D possibly being TRBD2 (6 bases). Specimen: peripheral blood. The sequence came from a woman in her 30s with active or convalescent COVID-19. CDR3 coding DNA: TGTGCCAGTATCGAACTAGCCAGCACAGATACGCAGTATTTT. Translating gives CASIELASTDTQYF.